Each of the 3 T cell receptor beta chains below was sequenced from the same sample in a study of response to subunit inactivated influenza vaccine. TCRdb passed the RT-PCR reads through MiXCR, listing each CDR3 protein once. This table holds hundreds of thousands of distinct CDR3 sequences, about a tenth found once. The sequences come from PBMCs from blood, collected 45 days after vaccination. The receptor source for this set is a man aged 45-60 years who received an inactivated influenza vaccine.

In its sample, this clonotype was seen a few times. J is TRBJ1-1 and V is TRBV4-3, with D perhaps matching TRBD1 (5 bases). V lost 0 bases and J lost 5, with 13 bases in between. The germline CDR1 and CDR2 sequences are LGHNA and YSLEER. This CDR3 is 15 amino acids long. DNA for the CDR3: TGCGCCAGCAGCCAAGATCCCCAGGGTAGGACTGAAGCTTTCTTT. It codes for CASSQDPQGRTEAFF.

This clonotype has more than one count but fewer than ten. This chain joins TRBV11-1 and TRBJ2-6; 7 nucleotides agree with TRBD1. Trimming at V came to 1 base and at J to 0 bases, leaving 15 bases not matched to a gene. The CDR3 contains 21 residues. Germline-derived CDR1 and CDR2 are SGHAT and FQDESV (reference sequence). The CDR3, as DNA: TGTGCCAGCAGCTTAGTGCGGTTCGCTGTCAGGGGGTCCTCTGGGGCCAACGTCCTGACTTTC. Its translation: CASSLVRFAVRGSSGANVLTF.

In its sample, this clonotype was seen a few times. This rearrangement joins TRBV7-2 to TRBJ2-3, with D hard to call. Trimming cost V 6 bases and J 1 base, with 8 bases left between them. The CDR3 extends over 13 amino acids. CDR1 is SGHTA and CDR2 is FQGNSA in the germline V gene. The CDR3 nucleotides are TGTGCCAGCAGGTTTGCGGGCACAGATACGCAGTATTTT. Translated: CASRFAGTDTQYF.